A selection of T cell receptor beta chains follows, all from one sample in a study of Graves' ophthalmopathy and Graves' hyperthyroidism. TCRdb itself ran the multiplex PCR reads through MiXCR, one entry per CDR3 protein. In the table there are about 1.2 million distinct CDR3 sequences, about 36% of which are singletons. Sequencing input: peripheral blood or thyroid tissue (not recorded which). The receptor set was obtained from an adult man with Graves' hyperthyroidism. Each CDR3 is given with its conserved first and last residue. D genes are given only for firm matches. Clone size appears in some rows only: once, few, many, or a class for an expanded clone.

D gene	clone size	J gene	CDR3 length	V gene	CDR3 protein	CDR3 DNA
NA	few	TRBJ2-7	15	TRBV19	CASSVLSSGPYEQYF	TGTGCCAGTAGTGTATTATCCAGCGGACCCTACGAGCAGTACTTC
NA	NA	TRBJ2-2	15	TRBV19	CASSMTDKNTGELFF	TGTGCCAGTAGTATGACTGACAAGAACACCGGGGAGCTGTTTTTT
NA	NA	TRBJ1-5	14	TRBV12-5	CASGLSGSNQPQHF	TGTGCTAGTGGTTTGTCTGGTAGCAATCAGCCCCAGCATTTT
NA	few	TRBJ2-7	14	TRBV20-1	CSARVPQSSYEQYF	TGCAGTGCTAGAGTTCCACAAAGCTCCTACGAGCAGTACTTC
NA	many	TRBJ1-6	16	TRBV2	CASSAHGGDPGSPLHF	TGTGCCAGCAGTGCCCATGGCGGAGACCCGGGATCACCCCTCCACTTT
NA	few	TRBJ1-3	18	TRBV10-3	CASEETDQTRYFGNTIYF	TGTGCCAGCGAGGAGACTGACCAGACACGTTACTTCGGAAACACCATATATTTT
NA	NA	TRBJ2-7	11	TRBV29-1	CSLWGTYEQYF	TGCAGCTTGTGGGGAACCTACGAGCAGTACTTC
NA	NA	TRBJ2-7	13	TRBV7-9	CASSRTNIYEQYF	TGTGCCAGCAGCCGGACCAATATCTACGAGCAGTACTTC
NA	NA	TRBJ1-1	14	TRBV5-6	CASSVEVRDTEAFF	TGTGCCAGCAGCGTTGAGGTCAGGGACACTGAAGCTTTCTTT
NA	NA	TRBJ2-5	15	TRBV7-2	CASSLYRGGIGTQYF	TGTGCCAGCAGCTTATACAGGGGAGGGATAGGGACCCAGTACTTC
TRBD2	many	TRBJ2-7	13	TRBV20-1	CSASSAGLYEQYF	TGCAGTGCTAGCTCAGCGGGACTCTACGAGCAGTACTTC
TRBD2	NA	TRBJ2-7	15	TRBV4-3	CASSQRLAGFYEQYF	TGCGCCAGCAGCCAGCGACTAGCGGGTTTCTACGAGCAGTACTTC
TRBD1	many	TRBJ1-3	14	TRBV5-1	CASRQGKSGNTIYF	TGCGCCAGCAGACAGGGGAAATCTGGAAACACCATATATTTT
NA	few	TRBJ1-1	15	TRBV4-1	CASSTPAEANTEAFF	TGCGCCAGCAGCACCCCGGCGGAAGCGAACACTGAAGCTTTCTTT
NA	NA	TRBJ1-6	16	TRBV25-1	CAKATGPAGPNSPLHF	TGTGCCAAAGCTACTGGACCGGCGGGACCTAATTCACCCCTCCACTTT
NA	NA	TRBJ2-7	17	TRBV11-2	CASRRPGVGRRNYEQYF	TGTGCCAGCAGACGCCCGGGGGTGGGCAGGCGGAACTACGAGCAGTACTTC
NA	many	TRBJ1-5	13	TRBV12-3/TRBV12-4	CASSWVARQPQHF	TGTGCCAGCAGTTGGGTGGCGCGTCAGCCCCAGCATTTT
TRBD2	NA	TRBJ2-5	14	TRBV10-3	CASHGGLYQETQYF	TGTGCCAGTCACGGGGGGTTGTACCAAGAGACCCAGTACTTC
NA	many	TRBJ2-7	14	TRBV11-2	CASSFDRSSYEQYF	TGTGCCAGCAGCTTCGACAGGTCCTCCTACGAGCAGTACTTC
NA	NA	TRBJ1-4	16	TRBV7-6	CASSQMTARDTEKLFF	TGTGCCAGCAGCCAAATGACAGCGCGGGACACTGAAAAACTGTTTTTT
NA	many	TRBJ1-6	16	TRBV10-3	CAISESSGAAGPPLHF	TGTGCCATCAGTGAGTCGTCCGGGGCAGCAGGTCCACCCCTCCACTTT
NA	NA	TRBJ2-7	14	TRBV19	CASRGRGGAYEQYF	TGTGCCAGTAGGGGACGGGGCGGGGCCTACGAGCAGTACTTC
TRBD2	NA	TRBJ2-2	16	TRBV11-2	CASSWVRGRGTGELFF	TGTGCCAGCAGCTGGGTACGCGGGAGGGGGACCGGGGAGCTGTTTTTT
TRBD1	NA	TRBJ2-7	13	TRBV2	CASRAAGGDEQYF	TGTGCCAGCAGAGCCGCAGGGGGCGACGAGCAGTACTTC
TRBD2	few	TRBJ2-5	16	TRBV7-4	CASRPGLAGDQETQYF	TGTGCCAGCAGACCAGGACTAGCGGGGGATCAAGAGACCCAGTACTTC
NA	few	TRBJ2-7	14	TRBV5-5	CATSTDGNLYEQYF	TGTGCCACCTCCACAGACGGGAATCTCTACGAGCAGTACTTC
NA	NA	TRBJ2-2	15	TRBV6-5	CASSYSIQDTGELFF	TGTGCCAGCAGTTACTCGATACAAGACACCGGGGAGCTGTTTTTT
NA	NA	TRBJ1-4	14	TRBV4-1	CASNLTGFVEKLFF	TGCGCCAGCAACTTAACGGGGTTTGTTGAAAAACTGTTTTTT
TRBD1	NA	TRBJ1-1	13	TRBV30	CALSGQGRTEAFF	TGTGCCTTGAGTGGACAGGGAAGGACTGAAGCTTTCTTT
NA	NA	TRBJ1-5	15	TRBV10-3	CASSKNPLSNQSQHF	TGTGCCAGCAGTAAGAATCCACTTAGCAATCAGTCCCAGCATTTT
TRBD1	NA	TRBJ1-1	15	TRBV4-3	CASSQEWTGNTEAFF	TGCGCCAGCAGCCAAGAATGGACAGGGAACACTGAAGCTTTCTTT
NA	NA	TRBJ2-6	17	TRBV2	CASSGQASTGRSVVQTF	TGTGCCAGCTCAGGCCAAGCTTCGACAGGGAGGTCAGTCGTCCAGACTTTC
NA	many	TRBJ2-6	15	TRBV2	CASSVVNSGANVLTF	TGTGCCAGCAGTGTGGTCAACTCTGGGGCCAACGTCCTGACTTTC
NA	NA	TRBJ1-5	13	TRBV5-1	CASSQQVDQPQHF	TGCGCCAGCAGCCAGCAGGTCGATCAGCCCCAGCATTTT
NA	many	TRBJ1-5	15	TRBV7-6	CASSPSTGNNQPQHF	TGTGCCAGCAGCCCATCGACGGGAAACAATCAGCCCCAGCATTTT
NA	NA	TRBJ2-2	16	TRBV12-3/TRBV12-4	CASTIGRPRNTGELFF	TGTGCCAGCACCATAGGCCGCCCCCGTAACACCGGGGAGCTGTTTTTT
TRBD1	few	TRBJ2-7	19	TRBV7-9	CASSLDLTGTGDSSHEQYF	TGTGCCAGCAGCTTAGATCTCACGGGGACAGGGGACTCTAGCCACGAGCAGTACTTC
NA	many	TRBJ2-5	18	TRBV7-6	CASSLAGARTSSRETQYF	TGTGCCAGCAGCTTAGCCGGGGCCCGGACCTCGAGTCGAGAGACCCAGTACTTC
TRBD1	few	TRBJ2-7	15	TRBV15	CATSRHGQGTYEQYF	TGTGCCACCAGCCGCCACGGACAGGGGACCTACGAGCAGTACTTC
NA	NA	TRBJ2-5	17	TRBV25-1	CASSPVAGTPALETQYF	TGTGCCAGCAGTCCGGTGGCAGGGACCCCGGCTCTGGAGACCCAGTACTTC
NA	NA	TRBJ2-2	15	TRBV5-1	CASSLDGGNTGELFF	TGCGCCAGCAGCTTGGACGGTGGAAACACCGGGGAGCTGTTTTTT
NA	NA	TRBJ1-1	15	TRBV10-3	CASSYDGSRRAEAFF	TGTGCCAGCAGTTACGACGGGTCCCGGCGGGCTGAAGCTTTCTTT
NA	many	TRBJ2-2	14	TRBV24-1	CATRGAGFTGELFF	TGTGCCACCCGAGGTGCCGGGTTTACCGGGGAGCTGTTTTTT
NA	NA	TRBJ2-5	10	TRBV7-7	CASSTGTQYF	TGTGCCAGCAGCACCGGGACCCAGTACTTC
NA	NA	TRBJ2-7	13	TRBV7-9	CASSSSGWGEQYF	TGTGCCAGCAGCTCTTCGGGTTGGGGCGAGCAGTACTTC
TRBD2	many	TRBJ2-7	14	TRBV20-1	CSARQTSGAWEQYF	TGCAGTGCTAGGCAGACTAGCGGGGCTTGGGAGCAGTACTTC
TRBD1	many	TRBJ2-5	15	TRBV13	CASSKGQTYQETQYF	TGTGCCAGCAGCAAGGGACAGACGTACCAAGAGACCCAGTACTTC
NA	many	TRBJ1-2	15	TRBV15	CATSNRDTFAGGYTF	TGTGCCACCAGCAACCGGGACACTTTTGCTGGTGGCTACACCTTC
NA	NA	TRBJ1-1	12	TRBV7-8	CASSLSSGVAFF	TGTGCCAGCAGCTTGAGCTCTGGGGTGGCTTTCTTT
NA	NA	TRBJ1-1	15	TRBV3-1	CASSHPGTALTEAFF	TGTGCCAGCAGCCATCCCGGGACTGCCCTTACCGAAGCTTTCTTT
NA	many	TRBJ2-7	11	TRBV12-3/TRBV12-4	CASSYGSVCYF	TGTGCCAGCAGTTACGGATCCGTTTGCTACTTC
TRBD2	many	TRBJ2-5	17	TRBV19	CASSIGGTSGKEETQYF	TGTGCCAGTAGTATTGGCGGGACTAGCGGGAAGGAAGAGACCCAGTACTTC
NA	NA	TRBJ1-1	15	TRBV6-5	CASSYSSRDGTEAFF	TGTGCCAGCAGTTACTCGAGCAGGGACGGCACTGAAGCTTTCTTT
NA	many	TRBJ2-5	14	TRBV12-3/TRBV12-4	CASSFSRLQETQYF	TGTGCCAGCAGTTTCTCGCGGCTACAAGAGACCCAGTACTTC
NA	many	TRBJ2-5	12	TRBV2	CANADIQETQYF	TGTGCCAACGCGGACATCCAAGAGACCCAGTACTTC